This TCR beta chain appears in the sequencing data of a study of graft-versus-host responses after intestinal transplantation. Trimming removed 3 bases from V and 8 bases from J; junction bases left unmatched: 7. The CDR3 is 16 amino acids. The germline V gene has CDR1 SGHRS and CDR2 YFSETQ. Details on this clone: The antigen is not known.

Sequenced by immunoSEQ multiplex PCR; TCRdb stores in-frame clones only, minus some. The sample carries 85,000 to 90,000 clones, over 85% recorded once. The chain carries TRBV5-1 and TRBJ2-1, with 14 bases identical to TRBD2. The TCR originated in a human donor who received an intestinal transplant. Material: unstimulated CD4+ T cells sorted from spleen or lymph node cells, obtained before intestinal transplant. Here the CDR3 reads CASSSGLAGVRDEQFF. CDR3 in DNA: TGCGCCAGCAGCTCGGGACTAGCGGGAGTCCGGGATGAGCAGTTCTTC.